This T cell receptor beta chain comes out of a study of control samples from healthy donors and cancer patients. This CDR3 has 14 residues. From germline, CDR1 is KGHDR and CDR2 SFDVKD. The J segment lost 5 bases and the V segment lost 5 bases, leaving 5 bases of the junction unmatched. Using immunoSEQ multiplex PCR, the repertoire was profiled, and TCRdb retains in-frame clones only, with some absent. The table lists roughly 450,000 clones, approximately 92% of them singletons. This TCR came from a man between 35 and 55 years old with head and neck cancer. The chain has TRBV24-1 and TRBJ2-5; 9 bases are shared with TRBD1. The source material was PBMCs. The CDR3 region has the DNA TGTGCCACCAGTGGGACAGGGGTACAGGAGACCCAGTACTTC. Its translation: CATSGTGVQETQYF.